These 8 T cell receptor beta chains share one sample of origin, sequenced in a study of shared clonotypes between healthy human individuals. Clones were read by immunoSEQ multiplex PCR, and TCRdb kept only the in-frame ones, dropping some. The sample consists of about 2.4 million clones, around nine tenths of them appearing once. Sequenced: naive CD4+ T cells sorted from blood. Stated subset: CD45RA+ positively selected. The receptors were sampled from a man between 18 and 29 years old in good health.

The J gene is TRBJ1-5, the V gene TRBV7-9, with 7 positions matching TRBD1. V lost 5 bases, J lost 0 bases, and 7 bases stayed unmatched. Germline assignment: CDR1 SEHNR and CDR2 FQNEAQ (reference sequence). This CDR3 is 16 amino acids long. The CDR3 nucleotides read TGTGCCAGCAGCCTTGGGTGGACAGGTAGCAATCAGCCCCAGCATTTT. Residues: CASSLGWTGSNQPQHF. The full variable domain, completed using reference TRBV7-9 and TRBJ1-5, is DTGVSQNPRHKITKRGQNVTFRCDPISEHNRLYWYRQTLGQGPEFLTYFQNEAQLEKSRLLSDRFSAERPKGSFSTLEIQRTEQGDSAMYLCASSLGWTGSNQPQHFGDGTRLSIL.

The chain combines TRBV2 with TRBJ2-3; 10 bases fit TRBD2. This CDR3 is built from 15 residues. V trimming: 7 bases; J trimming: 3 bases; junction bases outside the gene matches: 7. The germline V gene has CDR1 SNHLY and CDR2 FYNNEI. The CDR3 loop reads CASNVVSGRTDTQYF. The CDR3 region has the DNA TGTGCCAGCAATGTAGTTAGCGGGAGGACAGATACGCAGTATTTT.

CDR3 protein: CASSQLGRGDQTQYF. The CDR3 region has the DNA TGTGCCAGCAGCCAATTGGGCAGGGGTGATCAGACCCAGTACTTC. The chain recombines TRBV16 with TRBJ2-5, with a possible D match to TRBD1 (6 bases). The CDR3 length is 15 residues. Germline CDR1 reads KGHSY; CDR2 reads FQNENV. The germline V and J ends were trimmed by 1 base and 6 bases, with 15 bases remaining between them.

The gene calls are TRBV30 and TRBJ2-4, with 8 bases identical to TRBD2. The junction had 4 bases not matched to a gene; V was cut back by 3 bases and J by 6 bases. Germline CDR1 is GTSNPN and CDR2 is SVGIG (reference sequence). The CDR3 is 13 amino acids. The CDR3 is CAWRFAGGNIQYF. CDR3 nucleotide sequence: TGTGCCTGGAGATTTGCGGGGGGAAACATTCAGTACTTC.

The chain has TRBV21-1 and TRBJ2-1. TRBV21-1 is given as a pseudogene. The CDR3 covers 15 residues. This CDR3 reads CASRRLHHSDNEQFF. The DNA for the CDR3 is TGTGCCAGCAGACGGCTACACCATTCCGACAATGAGCAGTTCTTC.

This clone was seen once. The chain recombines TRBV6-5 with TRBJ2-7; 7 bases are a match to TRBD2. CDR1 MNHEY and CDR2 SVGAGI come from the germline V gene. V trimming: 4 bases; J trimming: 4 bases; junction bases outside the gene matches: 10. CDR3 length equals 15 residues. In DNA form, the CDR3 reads TGTGCCAGCAGTTCCCTAGCGGTCCCCCGGTACGAGCAGTACTTC. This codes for CASSSLAVPRYEQYF.

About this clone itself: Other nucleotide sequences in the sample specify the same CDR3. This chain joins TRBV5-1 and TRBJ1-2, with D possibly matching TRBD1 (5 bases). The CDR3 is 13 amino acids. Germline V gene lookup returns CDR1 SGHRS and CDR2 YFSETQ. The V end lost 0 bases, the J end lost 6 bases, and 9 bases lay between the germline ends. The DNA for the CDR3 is TGCGCCAGCAGCTTGGCAGGGCGGGATGGCTACACCTTC. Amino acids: CASSLAGRDGYTF.

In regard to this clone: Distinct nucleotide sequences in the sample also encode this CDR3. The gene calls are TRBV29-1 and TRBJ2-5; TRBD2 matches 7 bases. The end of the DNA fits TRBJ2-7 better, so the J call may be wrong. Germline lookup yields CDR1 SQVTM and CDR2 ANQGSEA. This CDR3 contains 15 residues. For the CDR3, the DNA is TGCAGCGTTGAAGACCTGGCTAGCGGCTCCTACGAGCAGTACTTC. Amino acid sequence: CSVEDLASGSYEQYF.